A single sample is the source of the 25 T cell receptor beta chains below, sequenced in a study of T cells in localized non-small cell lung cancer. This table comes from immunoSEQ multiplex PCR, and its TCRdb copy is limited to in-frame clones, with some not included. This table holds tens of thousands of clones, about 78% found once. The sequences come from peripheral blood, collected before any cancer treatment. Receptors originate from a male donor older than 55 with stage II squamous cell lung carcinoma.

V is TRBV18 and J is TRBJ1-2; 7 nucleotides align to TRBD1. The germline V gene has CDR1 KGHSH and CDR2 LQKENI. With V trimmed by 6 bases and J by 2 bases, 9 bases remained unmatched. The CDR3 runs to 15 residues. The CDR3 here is CASSQASGQNYGYTF. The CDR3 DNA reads TGTGCCAGCTCGCAGGCTTCGGGACAGAACTATGGCTACACCTTC.

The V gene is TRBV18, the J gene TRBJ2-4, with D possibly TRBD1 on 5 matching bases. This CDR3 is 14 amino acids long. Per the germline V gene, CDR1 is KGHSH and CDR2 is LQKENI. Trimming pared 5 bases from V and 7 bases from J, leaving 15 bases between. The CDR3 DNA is TGTGCCAGCTCAACCTGGGCAGGGCGGAACATTCAGTACTTC. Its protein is CASSTWAGRNIQYF.

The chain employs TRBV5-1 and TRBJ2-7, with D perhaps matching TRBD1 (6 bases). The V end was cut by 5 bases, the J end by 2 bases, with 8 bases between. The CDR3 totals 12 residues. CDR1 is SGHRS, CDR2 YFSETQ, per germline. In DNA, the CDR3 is TGCGCCAGCAGGGGACAAACCTACGAGCAGTACTTC. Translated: CASRGQTYEQYF.

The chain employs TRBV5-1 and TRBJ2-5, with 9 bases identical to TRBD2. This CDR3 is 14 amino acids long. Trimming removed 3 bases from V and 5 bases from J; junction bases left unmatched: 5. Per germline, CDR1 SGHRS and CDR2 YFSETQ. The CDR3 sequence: CASSSGTSPETQYF. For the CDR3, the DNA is TGCGCCAGCAGCTCCGGGACTAGCCCGGAGACCCAGTACTTC.

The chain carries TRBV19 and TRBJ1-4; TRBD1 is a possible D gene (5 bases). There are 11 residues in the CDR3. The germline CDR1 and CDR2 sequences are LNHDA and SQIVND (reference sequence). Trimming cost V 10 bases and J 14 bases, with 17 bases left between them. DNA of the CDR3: TGTGCCACCACTGGAGATAGGGGTCTGTTTTTT. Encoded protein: CATTGDRGLFF.

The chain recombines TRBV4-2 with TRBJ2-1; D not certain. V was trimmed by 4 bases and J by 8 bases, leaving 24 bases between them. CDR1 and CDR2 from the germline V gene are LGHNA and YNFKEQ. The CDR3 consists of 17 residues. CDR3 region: CASSLTDRALEGYEQFF. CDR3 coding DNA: TGTGCCAGCAGCCTCACGGACCGAGCTCTAGAAGGTTATGAGCAGTTCTTC.

This CDR3 is CASSLMVAGGAGEQYF. The CDR3 bases are TGTGCCAGCAGCTTAATGGTAGCGGGAGGAGCGGGGGAGCAGTACTTC. This chain joins TRBV7-3 and TRBJ2-7, with 10 positions matching TRBD2. The junction had 10 bases not matched to a gene; V was cut back by 1 base and J by 7 bases. The CDR3 runs 16 residues. Germline loops: CDR1 SGHTA, CDR2 FQGTGA.

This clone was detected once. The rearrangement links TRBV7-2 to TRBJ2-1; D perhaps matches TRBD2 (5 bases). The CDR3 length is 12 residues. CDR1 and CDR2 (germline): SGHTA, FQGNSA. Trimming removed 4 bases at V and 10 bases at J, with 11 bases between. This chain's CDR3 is CASSSVSGEQFF. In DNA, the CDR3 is TGTGCCAGCAGCTCCGTGTCGGGGGAGCAGTTCTTC.

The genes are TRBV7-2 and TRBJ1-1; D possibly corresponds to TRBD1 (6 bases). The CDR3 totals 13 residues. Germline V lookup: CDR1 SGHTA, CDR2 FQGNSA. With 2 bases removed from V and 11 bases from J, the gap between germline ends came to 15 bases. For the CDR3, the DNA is TGTGCCAGCAGCTTAATGGATGGGGGCCGGGCTTTCTTT. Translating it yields CASSLMDGGRAFF.

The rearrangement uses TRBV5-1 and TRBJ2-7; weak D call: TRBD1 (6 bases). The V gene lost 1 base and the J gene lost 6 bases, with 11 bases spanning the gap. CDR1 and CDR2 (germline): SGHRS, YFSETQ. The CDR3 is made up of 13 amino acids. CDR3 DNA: TGCGCCAGCAGCTTGACAGGGCTGATCGAGCAGTACTTC. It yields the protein CASSLTGLIEQYF.

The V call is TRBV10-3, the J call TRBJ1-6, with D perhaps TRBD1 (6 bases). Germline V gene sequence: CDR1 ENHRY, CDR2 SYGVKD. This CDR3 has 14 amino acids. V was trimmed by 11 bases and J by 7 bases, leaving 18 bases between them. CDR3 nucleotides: TGTGCCCACGGAACCGGGACAAAGAATTCACCCCTCCACTTT. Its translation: CAHGTGTKNSPLHF.

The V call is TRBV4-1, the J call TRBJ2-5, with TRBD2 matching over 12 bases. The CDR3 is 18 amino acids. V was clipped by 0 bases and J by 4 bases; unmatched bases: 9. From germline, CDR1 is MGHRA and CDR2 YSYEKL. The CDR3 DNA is TGCGCCAGCAGCCAAGACCCGCTAGCGGGGGGGCCCCGAGAGACCCAGTACTTC. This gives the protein CASSQDPLAGGPRETQYF.

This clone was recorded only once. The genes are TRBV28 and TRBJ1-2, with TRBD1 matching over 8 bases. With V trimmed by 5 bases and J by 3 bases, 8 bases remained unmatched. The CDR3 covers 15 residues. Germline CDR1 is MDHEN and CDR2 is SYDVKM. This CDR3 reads CASSPGTGLHYGYTF. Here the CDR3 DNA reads TGTGCCAGCAGTCCCGGGACAGGTCTTCACTATGGCTACACCTTC.

CDR3 amino acids: CASSPTIGDPREQFF. In DNA, the CDR3 is TGTGCCAGCAGCCCGACAATAGGGGACCCCCGGGAGCAGTTCTTC. The gene calls are TRBV11-2 and TRBJ2-1; either TRBD1 or TRBD2 may supply D (5 bases each). Trimming pared 5 bases from V and 10 bases from J, leaving 21 bases between. The CDR3 totals 15 residues. Germline V gene sequence: CDR1 SGHAT, CDR2 FQNNGV.

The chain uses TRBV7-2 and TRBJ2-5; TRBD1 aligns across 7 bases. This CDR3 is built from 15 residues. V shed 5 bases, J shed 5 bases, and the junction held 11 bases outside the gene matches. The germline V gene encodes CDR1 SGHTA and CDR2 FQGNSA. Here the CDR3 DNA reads TGTGCCAGCAGCGATTACGAAGGGGGCCGGGAGACCCAGTACTTC. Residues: CASSDYEGGRETQYF.

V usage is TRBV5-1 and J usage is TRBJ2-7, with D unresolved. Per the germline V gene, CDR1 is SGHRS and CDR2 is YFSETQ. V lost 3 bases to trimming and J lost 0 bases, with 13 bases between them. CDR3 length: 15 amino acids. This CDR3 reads CASSYDVRSSYEQYF. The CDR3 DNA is TGCGCCAGCAGCTATGACGTAAGGAGCTCCTACGAGCAGTACTTC.

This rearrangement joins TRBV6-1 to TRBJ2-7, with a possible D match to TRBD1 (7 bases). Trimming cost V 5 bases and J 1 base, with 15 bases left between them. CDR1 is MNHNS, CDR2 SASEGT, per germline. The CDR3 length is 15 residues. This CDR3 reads CASSLRTGGSYEQYF. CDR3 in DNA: TGTGCCAGCAGTTTAAGGACAGGAGGGTCCTACGAGCAGTACTTC.

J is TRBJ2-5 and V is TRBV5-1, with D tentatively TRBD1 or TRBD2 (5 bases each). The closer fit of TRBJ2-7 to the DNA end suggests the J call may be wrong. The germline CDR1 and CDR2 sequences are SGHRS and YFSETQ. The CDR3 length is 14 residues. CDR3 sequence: CASSRDGKFYEQYF. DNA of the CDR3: TGCGCCAGCAGCCGGGACGGAAAATTTTACGAGCAGTACTTC.

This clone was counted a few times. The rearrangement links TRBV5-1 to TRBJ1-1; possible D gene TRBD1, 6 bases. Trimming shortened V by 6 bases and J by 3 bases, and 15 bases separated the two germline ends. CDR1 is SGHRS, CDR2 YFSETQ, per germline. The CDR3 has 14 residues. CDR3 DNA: TGCGCCAGCACAACGGCGGGGGCGGACACTGAAGCTTTCTTT. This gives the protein CASTTAGADTEAFF.

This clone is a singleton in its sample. CDR3 bases: TGTGCCAGCACCCGGGAATCTGAAGAGACCCAGTACTTC. This translates into CASTRESEETQYF. J is TRBJ2-5 and V is TRBV5-5; a possible D gene is TRBD2 (5 bases). Germline CDR1 is SGHKS and CDR2 is YYEKEE (reference sequence). The CDR3 extends over 13 amino acids. V lost 6 bases and J lost 3, with 12 bases in between.

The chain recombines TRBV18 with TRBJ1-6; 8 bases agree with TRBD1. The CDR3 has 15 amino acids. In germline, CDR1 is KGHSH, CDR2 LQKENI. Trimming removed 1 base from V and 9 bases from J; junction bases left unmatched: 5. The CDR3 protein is CASSPRPGQGSPLHF. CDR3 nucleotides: TGTGCCAGCTCACCACGTCCTGGACAGGGTTCACCCCTCCACTTT.

The CDR3 protein is CASSGLGGREQYF. The CDR3 DNA reads TGTGCCAGCAGTGGACTAGGTGGGAGGGAGCAGTACTTC. The chain carries TRBV6-5 and TRBJ2-7; TRBD2 aligns across 7 bases. The CDR3 totals 13 residues. J was trimmed by 7 bases and V by 5 bases; bases with no gene match: 8. CDR1 is MNHEY and CDR2 is SVGAGI in the germline V gene.

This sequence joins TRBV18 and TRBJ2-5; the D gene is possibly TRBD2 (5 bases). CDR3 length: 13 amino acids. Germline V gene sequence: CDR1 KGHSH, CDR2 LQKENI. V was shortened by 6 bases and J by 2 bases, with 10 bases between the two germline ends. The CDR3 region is CASSREGQETQYF. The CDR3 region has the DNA TGTGCCAGCTCCCGGGAAGGGCAAGAGACCCAGTACTTC.

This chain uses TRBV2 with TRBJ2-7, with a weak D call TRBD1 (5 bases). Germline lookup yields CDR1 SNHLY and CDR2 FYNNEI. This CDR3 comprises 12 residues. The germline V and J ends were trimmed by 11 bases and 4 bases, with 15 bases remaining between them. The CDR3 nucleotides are TGTGCCTTACCAGGGTTTAAGTACGAGCAGTACTTC. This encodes CALPGFKYEQYF.

As DNA, the CDR3 is TGTGCCAGCAGCTTGAGGACCATAGCGGAAACCTACGAGCAGTACTTC. Protein product: CASSLRTIAETYEQYF. This chain joins TRBV5-6 and TRBJ2-7, with D possibly being TRBD2 (6 bases). The CDR3 length is 16 residues. The germline V and J ends were trimmed by 1 base and 2 bases, with 16 bases remaining between them. Germline CDR1 reads SGHDT; CDR2 reads YYEEEE.